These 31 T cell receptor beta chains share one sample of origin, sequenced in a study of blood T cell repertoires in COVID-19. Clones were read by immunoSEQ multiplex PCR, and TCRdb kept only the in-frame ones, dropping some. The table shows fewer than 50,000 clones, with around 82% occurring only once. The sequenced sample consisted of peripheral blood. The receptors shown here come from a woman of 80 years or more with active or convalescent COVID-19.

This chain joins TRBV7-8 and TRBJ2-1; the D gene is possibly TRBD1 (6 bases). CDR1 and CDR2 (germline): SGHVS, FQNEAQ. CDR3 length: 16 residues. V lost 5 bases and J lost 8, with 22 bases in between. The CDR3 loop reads CASSAYRVVSGYEQFF. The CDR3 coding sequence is TGTGCCAGCAGCGCTTACAGGGTAGTATCCGGCTATGAGCAGTTCTTC.

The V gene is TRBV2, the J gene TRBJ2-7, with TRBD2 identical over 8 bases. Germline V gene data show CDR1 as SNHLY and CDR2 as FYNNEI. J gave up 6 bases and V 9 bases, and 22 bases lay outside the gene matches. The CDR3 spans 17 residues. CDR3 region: CASQDARFSGILREQYF. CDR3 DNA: TGTGCCAGTCAGGACGCCAGGTTTAGCGGGATTTTACGCGAGCAGTACTTC.

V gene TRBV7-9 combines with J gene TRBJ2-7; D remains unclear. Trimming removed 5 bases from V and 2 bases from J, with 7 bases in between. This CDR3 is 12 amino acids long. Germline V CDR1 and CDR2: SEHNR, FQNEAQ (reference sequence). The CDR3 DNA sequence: TGTGCCAGCAGCCCCCGTACCTACGAGCAGTACTTC. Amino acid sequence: CASSPRTYEQYF.

CDR3 amino acids: CASSAQTSTDTQYF. CDR3 DNA: TGTGCCAGCAGCGCACAGACGAGCACAGATACGCAGTATTTT. The J gene is TRBJ2-3, the V gene TRBV7-2; D unclear. The germline V gene encodes CDR1 SGHTA and CDR2 FQGNSA. This CDR3 spans 14 amino acids. V was shortened by 5 bases and J by 0 bases, with 9 bases between the two germline ends.

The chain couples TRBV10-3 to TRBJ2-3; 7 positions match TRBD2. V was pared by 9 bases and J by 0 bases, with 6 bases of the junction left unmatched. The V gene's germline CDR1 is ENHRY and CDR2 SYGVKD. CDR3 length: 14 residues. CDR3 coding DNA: TGTGCCATGGCCCCTAGCGGTAGCACAGATACGCAGTATTTT. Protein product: CAMAPSGSTDTQYF.

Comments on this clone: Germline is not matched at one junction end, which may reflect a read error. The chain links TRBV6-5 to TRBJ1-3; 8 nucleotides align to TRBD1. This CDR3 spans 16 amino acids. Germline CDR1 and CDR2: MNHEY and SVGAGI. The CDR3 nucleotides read TGTGCCAGCAGTTACGCCCACAGGGGGGTTGGAGACACCATATATTTT. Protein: CASSYAHRGVGDTIYF.

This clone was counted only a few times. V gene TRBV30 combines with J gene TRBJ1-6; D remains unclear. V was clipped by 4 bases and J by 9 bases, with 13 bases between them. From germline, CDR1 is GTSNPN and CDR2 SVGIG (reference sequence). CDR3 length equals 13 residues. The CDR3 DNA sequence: TGTGCCTGGACTGGGTCGTCGGGTTCACCCCTCCACTTT. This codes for CAWTGSSGSPLHF.

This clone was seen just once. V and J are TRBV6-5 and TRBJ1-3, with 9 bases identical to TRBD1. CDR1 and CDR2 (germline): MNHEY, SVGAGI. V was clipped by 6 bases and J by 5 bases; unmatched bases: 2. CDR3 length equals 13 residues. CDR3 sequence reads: CASRGQGRNTIYF. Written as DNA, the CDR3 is TGTGCCAGCAGAGGACAGGGGAGAAACACCATATATTTT.

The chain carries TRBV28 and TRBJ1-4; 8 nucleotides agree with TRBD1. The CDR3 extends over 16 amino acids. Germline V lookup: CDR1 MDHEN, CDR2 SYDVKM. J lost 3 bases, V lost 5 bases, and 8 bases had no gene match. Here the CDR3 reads CASSTTGQGANEKLFF. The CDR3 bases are TGTGCCAGCAGTACTACAGGACAGGGCGCTAATGAAAAACTGTTTTTT.

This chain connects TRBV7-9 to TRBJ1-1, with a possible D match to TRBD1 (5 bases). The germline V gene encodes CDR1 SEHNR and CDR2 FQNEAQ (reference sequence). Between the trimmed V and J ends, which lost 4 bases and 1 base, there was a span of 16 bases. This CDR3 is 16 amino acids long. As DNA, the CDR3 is TGTGCCAGCAGCTCCCGCCCCCAGGGAGGGAACACTGAAGCTTTCTTT. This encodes CASSSRPQGGNTEAFF.

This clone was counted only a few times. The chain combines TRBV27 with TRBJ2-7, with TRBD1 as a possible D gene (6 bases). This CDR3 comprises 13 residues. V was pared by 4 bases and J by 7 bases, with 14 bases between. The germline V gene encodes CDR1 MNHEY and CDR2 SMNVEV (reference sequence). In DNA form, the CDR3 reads TGTGCCAGCAGTTGGGCCAGGGGAAGAGAGCAGTACTTC. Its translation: CASSWARGREQYF.

CDR3 DNA: TGTGCCAGCAGTTACTCACGGAGCACAGATACGCAGTATTTT. It encodes CASSYSRSTDTQYF. The chain employs TRBV6-5 and TRBJ2-3; D remains unclear. CDR3 size: 14 residues. CDR1 and CDR2 from the germline V gene are MNHEY and SVGAGI. V was trimmed by 0 bases and J by 0 bases, leaving 4 bases between them.

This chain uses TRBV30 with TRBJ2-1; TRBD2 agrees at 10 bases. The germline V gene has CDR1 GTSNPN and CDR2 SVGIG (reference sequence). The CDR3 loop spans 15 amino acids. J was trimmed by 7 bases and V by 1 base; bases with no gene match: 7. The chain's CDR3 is CAWSEASGRLNEQFF. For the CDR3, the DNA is TGTGCCTGGAGTGAAGCTAGCGGGAGATTGAATGAGCAGTTCTTC.

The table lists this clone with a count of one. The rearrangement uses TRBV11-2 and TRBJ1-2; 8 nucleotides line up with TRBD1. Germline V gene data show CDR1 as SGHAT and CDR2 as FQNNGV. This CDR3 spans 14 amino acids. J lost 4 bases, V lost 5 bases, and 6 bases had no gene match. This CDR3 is CASSPDRGGYGYTF. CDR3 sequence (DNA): TGTGCCAGCAGCCCCGACAGGGGAGGCTATGGCTACACCTTC.

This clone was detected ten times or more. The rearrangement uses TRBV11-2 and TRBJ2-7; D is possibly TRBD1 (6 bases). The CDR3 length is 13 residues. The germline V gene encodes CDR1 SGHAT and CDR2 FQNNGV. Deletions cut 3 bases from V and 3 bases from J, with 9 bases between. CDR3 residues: CASSFTGSYEQYF. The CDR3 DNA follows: TGTGCCAGCAGCTTTACAGGGAGCTACGAGCAGTACTTC. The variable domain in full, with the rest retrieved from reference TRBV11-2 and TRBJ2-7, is EAGVAQSPRYKIIEKRQSVAFWCNPISGHATLYWYQQILGQGPKLLIQFQNNGVVDDSQLPKDRFSAERLKGVDSTLKIQPAKLEDSAVYLCASSFTGSYEQYFGPGTRLTVT.

CDR3 sequence reads: CASSPPVLAGGGYEQYF. In nucleotides, the CDR3 is TGTGCCAGCTCACCACCGGTACTAGCGGGAGGAGGATACGAGCAGTACTTC. V and J are TRBV18 and TRBJ2-7; TRBD2 matches 12 bases. The V gene's germline CDR1 is KGHSH and CDR2 LQKENI. There are 17 residues in the CDR3. V lost 0 bases and J lost 4; bases outside the gene matches: 7. The whole variable domain, filled in from reference TRBV18 and TRBJ2-7, reads NAGVMQNPRHLVRRRGQEARLRCSPMKGHSHVYWYRQLPEEGLKFMVYLQKENIIDESGMPKERFSAEFPKEGPSILRIQQVVRGDSAAYFCASSPPVLAGGGYEQYFGPGTRLTVT.

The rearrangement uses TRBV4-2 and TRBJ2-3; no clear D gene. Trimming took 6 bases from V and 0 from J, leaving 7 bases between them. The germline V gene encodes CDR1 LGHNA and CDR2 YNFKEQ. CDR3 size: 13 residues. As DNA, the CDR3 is TGTGCCAGCAGTGAGACTAGCACAGATACGCAGTATTTT. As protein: CASSETSTDTQYF.

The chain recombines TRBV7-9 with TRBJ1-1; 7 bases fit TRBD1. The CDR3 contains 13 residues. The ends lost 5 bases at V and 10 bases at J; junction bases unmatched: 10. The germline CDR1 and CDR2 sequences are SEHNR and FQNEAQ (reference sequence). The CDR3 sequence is CASSEDRIAVAFF. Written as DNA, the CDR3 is TGTGCCAGCAGCGAGGACAGGATAGCCGTAGCTTTCTTT.

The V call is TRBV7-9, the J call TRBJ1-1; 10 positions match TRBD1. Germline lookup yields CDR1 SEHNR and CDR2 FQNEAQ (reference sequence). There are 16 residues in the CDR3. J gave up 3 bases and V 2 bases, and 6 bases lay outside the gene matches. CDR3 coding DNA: TGTGCCAGCAGCTTACCGGGACAGGGGCTATACACTGAAGCTTTCTTT. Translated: CASSLPGQGLYTEAFF.

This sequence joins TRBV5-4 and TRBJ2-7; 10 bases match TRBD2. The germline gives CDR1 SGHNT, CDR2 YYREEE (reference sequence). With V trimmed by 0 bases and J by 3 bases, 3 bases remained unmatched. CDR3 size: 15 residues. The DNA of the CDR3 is TGTGCCAGCAGCTTGGAAAGCGGGAGGGGCTACGAGCAGTACTTC. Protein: CASSLESGRGYEQYF.

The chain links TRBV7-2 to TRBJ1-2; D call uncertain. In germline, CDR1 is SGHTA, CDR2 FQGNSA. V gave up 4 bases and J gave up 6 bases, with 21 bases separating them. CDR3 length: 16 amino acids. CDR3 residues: CASSSHGWVRGDGYTF. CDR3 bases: TGTGCCAGCAGCTCCCACGGGTGGGTGCGCGGGGATGGCTACACCTTC.

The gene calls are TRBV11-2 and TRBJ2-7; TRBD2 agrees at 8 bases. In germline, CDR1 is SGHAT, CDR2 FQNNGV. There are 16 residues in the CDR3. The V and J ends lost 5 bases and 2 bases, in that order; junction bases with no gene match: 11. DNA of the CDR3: TGTGCCAGCAGCCCCGGCGGGGGGCGTATCACCTACGAGCAGTACTTC. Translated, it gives CASSPGGGRITYEQYF.

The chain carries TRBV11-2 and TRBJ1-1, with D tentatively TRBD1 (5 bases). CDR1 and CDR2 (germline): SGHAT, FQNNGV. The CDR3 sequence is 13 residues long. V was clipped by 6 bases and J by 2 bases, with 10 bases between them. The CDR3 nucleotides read TGTGCCAGCAGTTCGGGACTCAACACTGAAGCTTTCTTT. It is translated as CASSSGLNTEAFF.

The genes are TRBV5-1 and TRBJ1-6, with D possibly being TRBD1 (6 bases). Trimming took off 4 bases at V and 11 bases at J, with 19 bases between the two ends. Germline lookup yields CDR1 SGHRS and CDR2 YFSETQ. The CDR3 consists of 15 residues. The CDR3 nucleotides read TGCGCCAGCAGCACTGGACAGTCAGTCAATGCACCCCTCCACTTT. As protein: CASSTGQSVNAPLHF.

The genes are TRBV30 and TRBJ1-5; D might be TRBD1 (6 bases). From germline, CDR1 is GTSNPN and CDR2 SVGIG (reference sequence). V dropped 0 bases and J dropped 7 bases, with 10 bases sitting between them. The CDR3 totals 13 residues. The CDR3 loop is CAWSVSRGQPQHF. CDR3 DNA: TGTGCCTGGAGTGTCAGCAGGGGACAGCCCCAGCATTTT.

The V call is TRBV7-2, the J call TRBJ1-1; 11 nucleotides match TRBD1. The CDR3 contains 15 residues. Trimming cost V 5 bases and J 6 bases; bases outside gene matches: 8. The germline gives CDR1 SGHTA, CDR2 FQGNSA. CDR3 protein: CASSLTGTGGAEAFF. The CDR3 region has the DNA TGTGCCAGCAGCCTTACCGGGACAGGGGGAGCTGAAGCTTTCTTT. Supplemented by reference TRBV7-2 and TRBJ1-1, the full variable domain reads GAGVSQSPSNKVTEKGKDVELRCDPISGHTALYWYRQSLGQGLEFLIYFQGNSAPDKSGLPSDRFSAERTGGSVSTLTIQRTQQEDSAVYLCASSLTGTGGAEAFFGQGTRLTVV.

The chain's CDR3 is CASSIRGQGAQPQHF. DNA for the CDR3: TGTGCCAGTAGTATCCGTGGACAGGGGGCTCAGCCCCAGCATTTT. This rearrangement joins TRBV19 to TRBJ1-5; 11 bases match TRBD1. There are 15 residues in the CDR3. Germline trimming cut 3 bases from V and 6 bases from J; bases unmatched to any gene: 4. Germline lookup yields CDR1 LNHDA and CDR2 SQIVND (reference sequence). The variable domain in full, completed from reference TRBV19 and TRBJ1-5, reads DGGITQSPKYLFRKEGQNVTLSCEQNLNHDAMYWYRQDPGQGLRLIYYSQIVNDFQKGDIAEGYSVSREKKESFPLTVTSAQKNPTAFYLCASSIRGQGAQPQHFGDGTRLSIL.

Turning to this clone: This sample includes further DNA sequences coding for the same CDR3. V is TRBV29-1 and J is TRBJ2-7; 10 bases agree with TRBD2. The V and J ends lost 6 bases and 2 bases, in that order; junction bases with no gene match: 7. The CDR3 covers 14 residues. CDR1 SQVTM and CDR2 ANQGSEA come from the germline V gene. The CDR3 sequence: CSVRTSGGTYEQYF. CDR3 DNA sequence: TGCAGCGTCCGGACTAGCGGAGGAACCTACGAGCAGTACTTC.

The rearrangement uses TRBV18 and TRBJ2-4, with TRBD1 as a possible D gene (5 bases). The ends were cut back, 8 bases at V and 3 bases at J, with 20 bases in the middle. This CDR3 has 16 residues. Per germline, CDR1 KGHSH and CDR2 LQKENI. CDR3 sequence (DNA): TGTGCCAGCACGATCTCTGGCCAGGGCATCAAAAACATTCAGTACTTC. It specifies CASTISGQGIKNIQYF.

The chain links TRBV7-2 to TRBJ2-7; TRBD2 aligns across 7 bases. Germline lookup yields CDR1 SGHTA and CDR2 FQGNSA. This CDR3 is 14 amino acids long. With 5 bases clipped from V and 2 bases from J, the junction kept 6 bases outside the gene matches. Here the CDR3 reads CASSPRDYPYEQYF. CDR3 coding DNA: TGTGCCAGCAGCCCTCGGGACTATCCCTACGAGCAGTACTTC.

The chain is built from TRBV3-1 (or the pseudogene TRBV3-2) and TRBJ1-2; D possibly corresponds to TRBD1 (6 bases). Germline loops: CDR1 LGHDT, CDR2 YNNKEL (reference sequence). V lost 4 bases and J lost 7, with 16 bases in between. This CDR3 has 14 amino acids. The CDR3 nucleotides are TGTGCCAGCAGCCCTCTGGGGGGGCAAAGTGGCTACACCTTC. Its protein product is CASSPLGGQSGYTF.